This paragraph covers one T cell receptor (beta chain) sequence. What it binds is unknown. The entry originates in a study of cytomegalovirus exposure and HLA in healthy donors. The V end was cut by 5 bases, the J end by 6 bases, with 9 bases between. CDR1 SGHRS and CDR2 YFSETQ come from the germline V gene. This CDR3 has 11 residues. The study's findings and limits: Confirmation was obtained in vitro that a few CMV-associated chains are specific for CMV antigens. The sole available immune exposure information was CMV serostatus. Most CMV-associated TCR beta chains appeared HLA-restricted in a later analysis. Earlier results showed most TCR beta V segments being productive about 90% or about 30% of the time.

The PCR had 60 Vbeta and 13 Jbeta primers. Produced via immunoSEQ multiplex PCR; TCRdb's table is partial and in-frame only. This table has about 210,000 clones, roughly 73% appearing once. The J gene is TRBJ2-7, the V gene TRBV5-1; no clear D. The source is a boy younger than 18 in good health and CMV-seronegative. Sequences were obtained from PBMCs. The DNA for the CDR3 is TGCGCCAGCAGTGTAGCTACCGAGCAGTACTTC. Its protein product is CASSVATEQYF.